Below, 20 T cell receptor beta chains from the same sample are listed, as sequenced in a study of cytomegalovirus exposure and HLA in healthy donors. Primers for the PCR totalled 60 Vbeta and 13 Jbeta. This table comes from immunoSEQ multiplex PCR, and its TCRdb copy is limited to in-frame clones, with some not included. This table holds about 93,000 clones, about 78% found once. The sequenced sample consisted of PBMCs. These receptors were taken from a woman aged 40-49 years in good health and CMV-seronegative.

The chain is built from TRBV5-1 and TRBJ2-3; 12 bases are shared with TRBD2. CDR1 is SGHRS, CDR2 YFSETQ, per germline. After removal of 2 bases from V and 2 bases from J, the junction contained 12 bases not matched to a gene. The CDR3 extends over 19 amino acids. The CDR3 here is CASSLTTLLAGGFTDTQYF. For the CDR3, the DNA is TGCGCCAGCAGCTTAACCACCCTACTAGCGGGAGGATTCACAGATACGCAGTATTTT.

This chain links TRBV6-4 with TRBJ2-1; 7 bases fit TRBD1. V lost 3 bases and J lost 8; bases outside the gene matches: 10. Germline CDR1 reads MRHNA; CDR2 reads SNTAGT. This CDR3 has 15 residues. The chain's CDR3 is CASSEEGRQGDEQFF. The CDR3 DNA sequence: TGTGCCAGCAGTGAAGAAGGGAGACAGGGCGATGAGCAGTTCTTC.

In DNA form, the CDR3 reads TGTGCCAGTAGGACACTTTCCGGGGAGCTGTTTTTT. It yields the protein CASRTLSGELFF. The rearrangement uses TRBV19 and TRBJ2-2; D unresolved. This CDR3 spans 12 amino acids. CDR1 and CDR2 (germline): LNHDA, SQIVND (reference sequence). V lost 6 bases and J lost 6, with 8 bases in between.

The J gene is TRBJ2-7, the V gene TRBV7-9; 8 positions match TRBD1. Germline V lookup: CDR1 SEHNR, CDR2 FQNEAQ (reference sequence). V shed 5 bases, J shed 3 bases, and the junction held 3 bases outside the gene matches. This CDR3 spans 13 amino acids. CDR3 in DNA: TGTGCCAGCAGCCCCGGACAGGGCTACGAGCAGTACTTC. It yields the protein CASSPGQGYEQYF. The full variable domain, its missing parts supplied by reference TRBV7-9 and TRBJ2-7, is DTGVSQNPRHKITKRGQNVTFRCDPISEHNRLYWYRQTLGQGPEFLTYFQNEAQLEKSRLLSDRFSAERPKGSFSTLEIQRTEQGDSAMYLCASSPGQGYEQYFGPGTRLTVT.

V usage is TRBV25-1 and J usage is TRBJ1-6; TRBD1 is a possible D gene (6 bases). The germline V gene has CDR1 MGHDK and CDR2 SYGVNS. V was pared by 6 bases and J by 5 bases, with 8 bases between. The CDR3 consists of 13 residues. CDR3 bases: TGTGCCAGCAGAAACAGGGATAATTCACCCCTCCACTTT. Translation: CASRNRDNSPLHF.

The J gene is TRBJ2-7, the V gene TRBV6-6; 11 positions match TRBD1. V shed 7 bases, J shed 6 bases, and the junction held 5 bases outside the gene matches. Germline V lookup: CDR1 MNHNY, CDR2 SVGAGI (reference sequence). There are 13 residues in the CDR3. In DNA form, the CDR3 reads TGTGCCAGCATAGGACAGGGGGCTGGCGAGCAGTACTTC. It translates to CASIGQGAGEQYF.

The CDR3 reads CASHGLAGSSSYEQYF. The CDR3 DNA is TGTGCCAGTCATGGACTAGCGGGTTCCAGCTCCTACGAGCAGTACTTC. V gene TRBV2 combines with J gene TRBJ2-7; 11 bases fit TRBD2. The CDR3 contains 16 residues. CDR1 SNHLY and CDR2 FYNNEI come from the germline V gene. J was trimmed by 0 bases and V by 9 bases; bases with no gene match: 10.

The J gene is TRBJ2-4, the V gene TRBV19, with 13 bases matching TRBD2. CDR3 size: 13 residues. Trimming cost V 8 bases and J 6 bases; bases outside gene matches: 1. Per the germline V gene, CDR1 is LNHDA and CDR2 is SQIVND (reference sequence). The CDR3 loop reads CASRTSGRNIQYF. The CDR3 nucleotides read TGTGCCAGTCGGACTAGCGGGAGAAACATTCAGTACTTC.

This chain uses TRBV6-1 with TRBJ2-3; D call uncertain. CDR1 MNHNS and CDR2 SASEGT come from the germline V gene. The CDR3 spans 15 residues. V was shortened by 7 bases and J by 1 base, with 15 bases between the two germline ends. This chain's CDR3 is CASTQTWQGTDTQYF. The DNA of the CDR3 is TGTGCCAGCACTCAAACGTGGCAGGGCACAGATACGCAGTATTTT.

The rearrangement uses TRBV7-2 and TRBJ2-7; TRBD1 matches 7 bases. Trimming removed 4 bases from V and 3 bases from J; junction bases left unmatched: 3. The CDR3 contains 13 residues. Germline V gives CDR1 SGHTA, CDR2 FQGNSA. The CDR3: CASSSPGGYEQYF. In nucleotides, the CDR3 is TGTGCCAGCAGCTCACCAGGGGGCTACGAGCAGTACTTC.

The V call is TRBV5-4, the J call TRBJ1-2; maybe TRBD1 (5 bases). V lost 0 bases and J 5 bases, leaving 11 bases between the germline ends. The CDR3 totals 14 residues. Germline CDR1 is SGHNT and CDR2 is YYREEE (reference sequence). The CDR3 loop is CASSLGQGGYGYTF. The CDR3 bases are TGTGCCAGCAGCTTGGGGCAGGGTGGATATGGCTACACCTTC.

This rearrangement joins TRBV4-2 to TRBJ1-3; D is ambiguous. The CDR3 contains 16 residues. The germline V gene encodes CDR1 LGHNA and CDR2 YNFKEQ. Trimming shortened V by 0 bases and J by 3 bases, and 12 bases separated the two germline ends. The CDR3 DNA is TGTGCCAGCAGCCAAGACACCGCGGCTGGTGGAAACACCATATATTTT. Translation gives CASSQDTAAGGNTIYF.

This chain uses TRBV13 with TRBJ1-4, with 10 positions matching TRBD1. This CDR3 has 13 residues. V lost 6 bases, J lost 7 bases, and 2 bases stayed unmatched. Per germline, CDR1 PRHDT and CDR2 FYEKMQ (reference sequence). This chain's CDR3 is CASRRDRGEKLFF. In nucleotides, the CDR3 is TGTGCCAGCAGAAGGGACAGGGGTGAAAAACTGTTTTTT.

The V and J genes are TRBV30 and TRBJ2-7; TRBD2 matches at 7 bases. This CDR3 is built from 13 residues. In germline, CDR1 is GTSNPN, CDR2 SVGIG (reference sequence). V was pared by 0 bases and J by 6 bases, with 5 bases of the junction left unmatched. The CDR3 loop is CAWSVGGEGEQYF. The CDR3 bases are TGTGCCTGGAGTGTGGGAGGGGAGGGCGAGCAGTACTTC. Full variable domain (remainder filled in from reference TRBV30 and TRBJ2-7): SQTIHQWPATLVQPVGSPLSLECTVEGTSNPNLYWYRQAAGRGLQLLFYSVGIGQISSEVPQNLSASRPQDRQFILSSKKLLLSDSGFYLCAWSVGGEGEQYFGPGTRLTVT.

This rearrangement joins TRBV7-3 to TRBJ2-3; D unresolved. This CDR3 comprises 15 residues. V lost 2 bases to trimming and J lost 2 bases, with 11 bases between them. The germline V gene encodes CDR1 SGHTA and CDR2 FQGTGA. This CDR3 is CASSLFPTPTDTQYF. The CDR3 region has the DNA TGTGCCAGCAGCTTATTCCCTACCCCCACAGATACGCAGTATTTT.

This chain connects TRBV14 to TRBJ2-1; 9 bases map to TRBD2. Trimming took 2 bases from V and 8 from J; bases not matched to a gene: 7. This CDR3 region has 15 residues. Per germline, CDR1 SGHDN and CDR2 FVKESK. The CDR3 reads CASSQHGSGSDEQFF. In DNA, the CDR3 is TGTGCCAGCAGCCAACATGGTAGCGGGAGTGATGAGCAGTTCTTC.

The chain couples TRBV5-5 to TRBJ1-5; 7 bases match TRBD1. The CDR3 loop spans 14 amino acids. With V trimmed by 4 bases and J by 5 bases, 6 bases remained unmatched. Germline CDR1 and CDR2: SGHKS and YYEKEE (reference sequence). The CDR3 here is CASSPQGVDQPQHF. In nucleotides, the CDR3 is TGTGCCAGCAGCCCCCAGGGGGTTGATCAGCCCCAGCATTTT.

The V call is TRBV18, the J call TRBJ2-2; D is possibly TRBD2 (5 bases). Trimming took off 3 bases at V and 0 bases at J, with 8 bases between the two ends. There are 15 residues in the CDR3. Germline V gene data show CDR1 as KGHSH and CDR2 as LQKENI. CDR3 residues: CASSPMRANTGELFF. CDR3 nucleotides: TGTGCCAGCTCACCGATGCGGGCGAACACCGGGGAGCTGTTTTTT.

This chain links TRBV7-6 with TRBJ1-1; D ambiguous. Trimming shortened V by 0 bases and J by 4 bases, and 12 bases separated the two germline ends. The CDR3 sequence is 15 residues long. The V gene's germline CDR1 is SGHVS and CDR2 FNYEAQ. The CDR3 sequence is CASSLAPGATTEAFF. The CDR3 DNA sequence: TGTGCCAGCAGCTTAGCGCCGGGAGCAACCACTGAAGCTTTCTTT.

This clone was seen only a few times. The genes are TRBV5-1 and TRBJ1-1; tentatively, D is TRBD1 (6 bases). The CDR3 length is 14 residues. V lost 2 bases, J lost 1 base, and 9 bases lay in between. Germline V CDR1 and CDR2: SGHRS, YFSETQ. The CDR3 spells CASSFTGKNTEAFF. The CDR3 DNA follows: TGCGCCAGCAGCTTCACAGGGAAGAACACTGAAGCTTTCTTT.